What follows describes a single T cell receptor (beta chain). Its antigen remains unknown. This sample was included in a study of T cell responses to AZD1222 COVID-19 vaccine. Study summary: Some second doses came at about 4 weeks and others at about 12 weeks; these were pooled.

General study results and limits: It was only after the peak T cell response that any repertoires were sampled. After two AZD1222 doses, spike-specific TCR breadth and depth rose versus day 0. White British donors predominated, females outnumbered males, and clonal diversity was possibly underestimated.

Profiled with immunoSEQ multiplex PCR; TCRdb holds only in-frame clones, not every one. This sample yields roughly 100,000 clones, of which about 88% are seen a single time; approximately 5.1% belongs to the top ten. V trimming: 0 bases; J trimming: 4 bases; junction bases outside the gene matches: 1. The germline V gene encodes CDR1 GTSNPN and CDR2 SVGIG (reference sequence). The CDR3 is 14 amino acids. This TCR came from an adult in good health. The genes are TRBV30 and TRBJ1-5; 9 bases line up with TRBD1. Here the sequenced sample was peripheral blood, taken on day 0 of AZD1222 vaccination. This chain's CDR3 is CAWSVGTGNQPQHF. CDR3 nucleotide sequence: TGTGCCTGGAGTGTCGGGACAGGGAATCAGCCCCAGCATTTT. Complete variable domain (other parts from reference TRBV30 and TRBJ1-5): SQTIHQWPATLVQPVGSPLSLECTVEGTSNPNLYWYRQAAGRGLQLLFYSVGIGQISSEVPQNLSASRPQDRQFILSSKKLLLSDSGFYLCAWSVGTGNQPQHFGDGTRLSIL.